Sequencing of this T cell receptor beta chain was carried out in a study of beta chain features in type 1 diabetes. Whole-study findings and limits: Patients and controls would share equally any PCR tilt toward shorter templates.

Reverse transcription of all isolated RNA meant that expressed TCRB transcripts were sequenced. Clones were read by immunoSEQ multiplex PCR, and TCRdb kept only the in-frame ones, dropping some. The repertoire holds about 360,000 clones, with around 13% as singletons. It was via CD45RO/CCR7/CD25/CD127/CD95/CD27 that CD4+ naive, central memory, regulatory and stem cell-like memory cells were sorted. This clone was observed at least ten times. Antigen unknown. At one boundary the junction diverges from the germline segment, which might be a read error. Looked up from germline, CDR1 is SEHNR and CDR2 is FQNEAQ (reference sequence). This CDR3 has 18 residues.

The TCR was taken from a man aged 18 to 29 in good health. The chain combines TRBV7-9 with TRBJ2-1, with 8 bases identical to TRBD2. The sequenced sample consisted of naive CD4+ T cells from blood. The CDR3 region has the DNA TGTGCCAGCCGCTTGGGGGCAGCAGGACTAGCCAGAGGGAATGAGCAGTTCTTC. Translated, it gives CASRLGAAGLARGNEQFF.